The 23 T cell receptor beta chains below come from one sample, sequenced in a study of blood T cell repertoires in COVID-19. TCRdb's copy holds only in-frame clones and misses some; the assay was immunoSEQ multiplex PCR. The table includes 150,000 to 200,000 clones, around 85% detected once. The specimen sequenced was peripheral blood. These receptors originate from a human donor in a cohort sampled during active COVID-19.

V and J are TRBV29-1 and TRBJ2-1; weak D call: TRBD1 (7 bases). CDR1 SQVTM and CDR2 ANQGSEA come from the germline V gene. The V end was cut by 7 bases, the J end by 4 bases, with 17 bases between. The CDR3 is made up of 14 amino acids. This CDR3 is CSASTGTGYNEQFF. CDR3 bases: TGCAGCGCCTCGACAGGGACTGGGTACAATGAGCAGTTCTTC.

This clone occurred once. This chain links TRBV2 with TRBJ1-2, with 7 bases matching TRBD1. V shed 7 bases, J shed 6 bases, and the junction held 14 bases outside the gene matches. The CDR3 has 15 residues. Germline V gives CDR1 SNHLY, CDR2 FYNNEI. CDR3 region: CASTARNRGVNGYTF. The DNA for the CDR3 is TGTGCCAGCACCGCAAGGAACAGGGGAGTGAATGGCTACACCTTC.

This chain's CDR3 is CASSFYRANSPLHF. CDR3 coding DNA: TGTGCCAGCAGTTTCTACAGGGCTAATTCACCCCTCCACTTT. V gene TRBV28 combines with J gene TRBJ1-6; TRBD1 might be the D (6 bases). CDR1 is MDHEN, CDR2 SYDVKM, per germline. The CDR3 runs to 14 residues. Trimming stripped 3 bases from V and 6 bases from J, with 9 bases between.

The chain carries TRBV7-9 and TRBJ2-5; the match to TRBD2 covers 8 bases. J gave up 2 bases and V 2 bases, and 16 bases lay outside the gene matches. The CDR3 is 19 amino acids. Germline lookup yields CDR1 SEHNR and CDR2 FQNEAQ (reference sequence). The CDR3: CASSLPARREGPGQETQYF. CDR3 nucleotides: TGTGCCAGCAGCTTACCCGCTAGACGGGAGGGGCCGGGGCAAGAGACCCAGTACTTC. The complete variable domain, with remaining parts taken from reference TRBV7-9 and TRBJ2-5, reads DTGVSQNPRHKITKRGQNVTFRCDPISEHNRLYWYRQTLGQGPEFLTYFQNEAQLEKSRLLSDRFSAERPKGSFSTLEIQRTEQGDSAMYLCASSLPARREGPGQETQYFGPGTRLLVL.

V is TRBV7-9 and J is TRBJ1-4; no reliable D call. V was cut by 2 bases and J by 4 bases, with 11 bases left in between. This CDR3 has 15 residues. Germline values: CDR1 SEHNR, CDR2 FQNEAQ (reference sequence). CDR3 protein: CASSLSGLVNEKLFF. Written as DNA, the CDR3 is TGTGCCAGCAGCTTATCCGGACTAGTTAATGAAAAACTGTTTTTT. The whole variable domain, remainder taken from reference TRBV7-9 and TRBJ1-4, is DTGVSQNPRHKITKRGQNVTFRCDPISEHNRLYWYRQTLGQGPEFLTYFQNEAQLEKSRLLSDRFSAERPKGSFSTLEIQRTEQGDSAMYLCASSLSGLVNEKLFFGSGTQLSVL.

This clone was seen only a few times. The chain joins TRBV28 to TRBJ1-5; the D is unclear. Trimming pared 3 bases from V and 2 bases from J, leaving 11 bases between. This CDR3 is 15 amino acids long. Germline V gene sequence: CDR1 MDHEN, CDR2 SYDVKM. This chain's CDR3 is CASSFVGLGNQPQHF. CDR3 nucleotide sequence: TGTGCCAGCAGTTTTGTGGGCCTGGGCAATCAGCCCCAGCATTTT.

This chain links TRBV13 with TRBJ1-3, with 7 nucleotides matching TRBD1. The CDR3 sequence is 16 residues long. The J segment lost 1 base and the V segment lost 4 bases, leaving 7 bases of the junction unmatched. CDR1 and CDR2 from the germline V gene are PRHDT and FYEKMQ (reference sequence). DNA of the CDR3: TGTGCCAGCAGCTGGAGACAGGGCGCTTCTGGAAACACCATATATTTT. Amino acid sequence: CASSWRQGASGNTIYF.

CDR3 amino acids: CARSLSGTGVSSSYNEQFF. CDR3 coding DNA: TGTGCCAGAAGCTTGTCCGGGACAGGGGTAAGTAGCTCCTACAATGAGCAGTTCTTC. This chain uses TRBV5-3 with TRBJ2-1; 10 bases line up with TRBD1. TRBV5-3 is marked as an open reading frame, function uncertain. The junction had 10 bases not matched to a gene; V was cut back by 1 base and J by 0 bases. The CDR3 sequence is 19 residues long.

The CDR3 reads CASSPWSGTPYEFHGYTF. The CDR3 DNA follows: TGTGCCAGCAGCCCCTGGTCAGGGACACCTTACGAATTTCATGGCTACACCTTC. J is TRBJ1-2 and V is TRBV11-3; TRBD1 is a possible D gene (6 bases). V was cut by 5 bases and J by 6 bases, with 28 bases left in between. Germline V gene lookup returns CDR1 SGHNT and CDR2 YENEEA. This CDR3 is 18 amino acids long.

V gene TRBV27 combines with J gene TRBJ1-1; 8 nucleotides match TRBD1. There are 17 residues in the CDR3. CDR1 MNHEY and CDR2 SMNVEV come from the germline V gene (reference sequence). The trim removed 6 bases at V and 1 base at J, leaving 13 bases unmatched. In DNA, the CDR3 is TGTGCCAGCAGCAACGATCTAACCGGGACAGGGAACACTGAAGCTTTCTTT. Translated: CASSNDLTGTGNTEAFF.

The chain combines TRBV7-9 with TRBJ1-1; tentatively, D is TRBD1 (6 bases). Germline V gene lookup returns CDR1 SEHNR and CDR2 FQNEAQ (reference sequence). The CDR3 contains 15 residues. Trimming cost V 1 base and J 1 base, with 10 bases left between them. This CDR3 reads CASSLVDSWNTEAFF. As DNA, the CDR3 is TGTGCCAGCAGCTTAGTGGACAGTTGGAACACTGAAGCTTTCTTT.

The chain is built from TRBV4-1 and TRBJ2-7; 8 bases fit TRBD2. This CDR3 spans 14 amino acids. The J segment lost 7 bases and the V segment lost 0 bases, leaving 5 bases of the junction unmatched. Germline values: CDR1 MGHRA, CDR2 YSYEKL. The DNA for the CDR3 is TGCGCCAGCAGCCAAGATTTAGCGGGGAGAGAGCAGTACTTC. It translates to CASSQDLAGREQYF.

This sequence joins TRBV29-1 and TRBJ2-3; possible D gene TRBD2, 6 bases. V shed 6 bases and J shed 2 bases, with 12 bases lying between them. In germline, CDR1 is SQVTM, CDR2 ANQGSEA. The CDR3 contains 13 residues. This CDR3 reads CSVGTFNTDTQYF. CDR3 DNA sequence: TGCAGCGTCGGGACTTTTAACACAGATACGCAGTATTTT.

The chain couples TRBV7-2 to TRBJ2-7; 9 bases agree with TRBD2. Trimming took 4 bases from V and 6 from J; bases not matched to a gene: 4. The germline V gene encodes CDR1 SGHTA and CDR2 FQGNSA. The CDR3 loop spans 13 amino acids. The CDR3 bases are TGTGCCAGCAGCTCCGGGACTAGCCGCGAGCAGTACTTC. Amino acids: CASSSGTSREQYF.

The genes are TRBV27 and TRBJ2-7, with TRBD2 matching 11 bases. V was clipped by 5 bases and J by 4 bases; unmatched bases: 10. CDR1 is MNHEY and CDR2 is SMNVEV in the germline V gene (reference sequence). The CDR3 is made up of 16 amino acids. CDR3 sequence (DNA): TGTGCCAGCAGTCAGCTTGAGACTAGCGGGGTTTACGAGCAGTACTTC. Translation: CASSQLETSGVYEQYF.

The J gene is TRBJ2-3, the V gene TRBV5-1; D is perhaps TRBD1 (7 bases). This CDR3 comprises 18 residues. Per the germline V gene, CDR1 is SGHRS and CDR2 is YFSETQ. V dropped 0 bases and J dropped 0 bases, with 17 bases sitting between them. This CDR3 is CASSLVGGQKTSTDTQYF. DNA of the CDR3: TGCGCCAGCAGCTTGGTGGGGGGACAGAAGACTAGCACAGATACGCAGTATTTT.

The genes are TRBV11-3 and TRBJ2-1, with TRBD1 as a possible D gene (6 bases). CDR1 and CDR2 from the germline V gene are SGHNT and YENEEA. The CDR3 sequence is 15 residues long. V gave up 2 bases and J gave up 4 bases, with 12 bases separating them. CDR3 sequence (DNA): TGTGCCAGCAGCTTAAGGACAGAAATTTACAATGAGCAGTTCTTC. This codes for CASSLRTEIYNEQFF.

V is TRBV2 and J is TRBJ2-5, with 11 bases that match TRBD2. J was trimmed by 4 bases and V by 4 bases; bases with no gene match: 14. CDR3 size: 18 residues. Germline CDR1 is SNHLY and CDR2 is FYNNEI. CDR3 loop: CASSATIGLAGVPETQYF. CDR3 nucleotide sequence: TGTGCCAGCAGTGCCACTATCGGACTAGCGGGCGTCCCAGAGACCCAGTACTTC.

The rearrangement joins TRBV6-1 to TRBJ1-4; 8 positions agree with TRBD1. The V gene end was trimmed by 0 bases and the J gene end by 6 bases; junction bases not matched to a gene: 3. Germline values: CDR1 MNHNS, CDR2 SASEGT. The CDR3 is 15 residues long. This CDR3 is CASSEASDRDEKLFF. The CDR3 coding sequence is TGTGCCAGCAGTGAAGCCTCGGACAGGGATGAAAAACTGTTTTTT.

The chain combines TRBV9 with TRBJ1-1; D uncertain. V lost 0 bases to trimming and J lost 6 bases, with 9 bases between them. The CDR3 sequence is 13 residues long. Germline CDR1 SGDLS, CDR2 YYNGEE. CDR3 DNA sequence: TGTGCCAGCAGCGTAGCTGCGGCCTCTGAAGCTTTCTTT. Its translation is CASSVAAASEAFF.

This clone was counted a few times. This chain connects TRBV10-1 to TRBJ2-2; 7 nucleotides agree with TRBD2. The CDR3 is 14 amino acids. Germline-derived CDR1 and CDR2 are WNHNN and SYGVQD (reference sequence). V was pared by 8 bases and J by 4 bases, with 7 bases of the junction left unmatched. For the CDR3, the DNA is TGCGCCAGCGGATCGGGACTACCCACCGGGGAGCTGTTTTTT. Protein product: CASGSGLPTGELFF.

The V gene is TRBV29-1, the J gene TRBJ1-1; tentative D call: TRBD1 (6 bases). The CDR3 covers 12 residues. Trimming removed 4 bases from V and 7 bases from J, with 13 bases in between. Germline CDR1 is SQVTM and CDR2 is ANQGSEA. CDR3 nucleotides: TGCAGCGTTGGTTTGGGGGCCAATGAAGCTTTCTTT. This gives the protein CSVGLGANEAFF.

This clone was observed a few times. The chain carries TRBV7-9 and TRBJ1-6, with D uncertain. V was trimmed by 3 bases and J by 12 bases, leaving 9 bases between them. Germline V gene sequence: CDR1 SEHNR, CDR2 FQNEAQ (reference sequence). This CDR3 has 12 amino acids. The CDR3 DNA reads TGTGCCAGCAGCTTCCCTCACATACCCCTCCACTTT. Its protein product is CASSFPHIPLHF.